These 21 T cell receptor beta chains were all obtained from the same sample, sequenced in a study of T cell responses to AZD1222 COVID-19 vaccine. TCRdb's table, derived via immunoSEQ multiplex PCR, lists solely in-frame clones and lacks some. The sample shows 150,000 to 200,000 clones, about 90% of them seen only once. The sequencing here drew on peripheral blood, taken 28 days after the second AZD1222 dose. Every receptor here comes from an adult who received the AZD1222 COVID-19 vaccine.

The genes are TRBV5-8 and TRBJ1-1, with D possibly TRBD1 on 6 matching bases. This CDR3 has 15 residues. Trimming removed 4 bases at V and 7 bases at J, with 20 bases between. Germline V gives CDR1 SGHTS, CDR2 YDEGEE. The CDR3 region is CASSGGRAIMSEAFF. For the CDR3, the DNA is TGTGCCAGCAGCGGGGGCCGCGCCATCATGAGTGAAGCTTTCTTT.

V usage is TRBV19 and J usage is TRBJ2-7, with D perhaps matching TRBD1 (6 bases). From germline, CDR1 is LNHDA and CDR2 SQIVND (reference sequence). V was pared by 4 bases and J by 2 bases, with 12 bases between. CDR3 length: 14 amino acids. In DNA, the CDR3 is TGTGCCAGTAGTACAGGGACACCACCCTACGAGCAGTACTTC. This encodes CASSTGTPPYEQYF.

The V gene is TRBV4-3, the J gene TRBJ2-3, with 8 bases matching TRBD1. The CDR3 length is 15 residues. The germline gives CDR1 LGHNA, CDR2 YSLEER. With V trimmed by 2 bases and J by 8 bases, 9 bases remained unmatched. The CDR3 nucleotides read TGCGCCAGCAGCCAAAGCCCCGGACAGGGAGTTACGCAGTATTTT. Amino acid sequence: CASSQSPGQGVTQYF.

J is TRBJ1-3 and V is TRBV7-2, with 7 bases identical to TRBD1. The V gene end was trimmed by 6 bases and the J gene end by 2 bases; junction bases not matched to a gene: 13. CDR3 length equals 17 residues. Germline V lookup: CDR1 SGHTA, CDR2 FQGNSA. As DNA, the CDR3 is TGTGCCAGCAGTTTTTTCTACGACAGGGAACCTGGAAACACCATATATTTT. As protein: CASSFFYDREPGNTIYF.

The chain recombines TRBV5-4 with TRBJ1-2, with D maybe TRBD1 (5 bases). V lost 2 bases, J lost 7 bases, and 18 bases lay in between. CDR3 length equals 15 residues. CDR1 and CDR2 from the germline V gene are SGHNT and YYREEE (reference sequence). The CDR3 loop is CASSLNFAQGSGYTF. The CDR3 DNA reads as TGTGCCAGCAGCTTAAACTTTGCCCAGGGAAGTGGCTACACCTTC.

The sample holds one count of this clone. The V and J genes are TRBV6-5 and TRBJ1-4, with 9 bases matching TRBD1. The CDR3 loop spans 15 amino acids. The V and J ends lost 6 bases and 6 bases, in that order; junction bases with no gene match: 8. Germline loops: CDR1 MNHEY, CDR2 SVGAGI. The CDR3 DNA reads TGTGCCAGCAGGGCCGAGGACAGGGGAGATGAAAAACTGTTTTTT. Its translation: CASRAEDRGDEKLFF.

There are a few counts of this clone. The chain joins TRBV9 to TRBJ2-7; D gene unclear. Germline assignment: CDR1 SGDLS and CDR2 YYNGEE. Trimming took 1 base from V and 2 from J, leaving 10 bases between them. The CDR3 spans 14 residues. The CDR3 nucleotides are TGTGCCAGCAGCGTATCTCCCCAACCCTACGAGCAGTACTTC. This gives the protein CASSVSPQPYEQYF.

The chain recombines TRBV27 with TRBJ2-2; D is unresolved. This CDR3 comprises 15 residues. Trimming cost V 3 bases and J 0 bases, with 8 bases left between them. Germline V lookup: CDR1 MNHEY, CDR2 SMNVEV (reference sequence). The CDR3, as DNA: TGTGCCAGCAGTTTGATTCCTTCGAACACCGGGGAGCTGTTTTTT. Protein sequence: CASSLIPSNTGELFF.

The chain combines TRBV29-1 with TRBJ2-3; D gene unclear. Trimming removed 3 bases at V and 4 bases at J, with 5 bases between. The CDR3 is 11 residues long. Germline loops: CDR1 SQVTM, CDR2 ANQGSEA. The CDR3 loop is CSVEDADTQYF. DNA for the CDR3: TGCAGCGTTGAGGATGCAGATACGCAGTATTTT.

This clone was counted a few times. The chain employs TRBV30 and TRBJ2-6; 10 nucleotides line up with TRBD1. Trimming took 5 bases from V and 1 from J; bases not matched to a gene: 8. Germline CDR1 and CDR2: GTSNPN and SVGIG (reference sequence). The CDR3 consists of 17 residues. The CDR3 protein is CAWLRDRGRSGANVLTF. In nucleotides, the CDR3 is TGTGCCTGGCTCCGGGACAGGGGAAGATCTGGGGCCAACGTCCTGACTTTC. Filled out from reference TRBV30 and TRBJ2-6, the complete variable domain reads SQTIHQWPATLVQPVGSPLSLECTVEGTSNPNLYWYRQAAGRGLQLLFYSVGIGQISSEVPQNLSASRPQDRQFILSSKKLLLSDSGFYLCAWLRDRGRSGANVLTFGAGSRLTVL.

The rearrangement uses TRBV28 and TRBJ1-4; D call uncertain. With 6 bases removed from V and 5 bases from J, the gap between germline ends came to 13 bases. The CDR3 extends over 14 amino acids. Germline loops: CDR1 MDHEN, CDR2 SYDVKM. Written as DNA, the CDR3 is TGTGCCAGCAGACCATATACGGGGAATGAAAAACTGTTTTTT. It translates to CASRPYTGNEKLFF.

In its sample, this clone was seen a few times. The chain couples TRBV18 to TRBJ1-5; D may be TRBD1 (6 bases). The CDR3 is 15 residues long. Trimming pared 3 bases from V and 4 bases from J, leaving 13 bases between. Looked up from germline, CDR1 is KGHSH and CDR2 is LQKENI. The CDR3 bases are TGTGCCAGCTCACCGTCCCGGGACACAAATCAGCCCCAGCATTTT. Its translation: CASSPSRDTNQPQHF.

This chain links TRBV10-3 with TRBJ2-7, with D perhaps matching TRBD1 (5 bases). Germline V gene data show CDR1 as ENHRY and CDR2 as SYGVKD. With 8 bases removed from V and 6 bases from J, the gap between germline ends came to 20 bases. CDR3 length: 14 amino acids. CDR3 sequence reads: CAISPGQRVGEQYF. The CDR3 DNA is TGTGCCATCTCGCCAGGGCAAAGGGTGGGCGAGCAGTACTTC.

V is TRBV5-6 and J is TRBJ1-1; D not resolved. Germline CDR1 and CDR2: SGHDT and YYEEEE. The germline V and J ends were trimmed by 2 bases and 4 bases, with 6 bases remaining between them. The CDR3 totals 12 residues. CDR3 in DNA: TGTGCCAGCAGCTTTCCGGGCACTGAAGCTTTCTTT. Translating gives CASSFPGTEAFF.

This sequence joins TRBV9 and TRBJ1-2; D is unclear. Germline V gene data show CDR1 as SGDLS and CDR2 as YYNGEE. CDR3 length: 16 amino acids. The V end was cut by 1 base, the J end by 1 base, with 14 bases between. CDR3 sequence reads: CASSVSTAAVNYGYTF. The CDR3 region has the DNA TGTGCCAGCAGCGTATCGACGGCCGCTGTTAACTATGGCTACACCTTC.

The V and J genes are TRBV4-2 and TRBJ2-7; 8 bases agree with TRBD2. With 0 bases clipped from V and 2 bases from J, the junction kept 6 bases outside the gene matches. Per the germline V gene, CDR1 is LGHNA and CDR2 is YNFKEQ. This CDR3 is built from 16 residues. In DNA form, the CDR3 reads TGTGCCAGCAGCCAAGATTCGGGGGGGGCTCCCTACGAGCAGTACTTC. This encodes CASSQDSGGAPYEQYF.

The chain joins TRBV11-2 to TRBJ2-7; the D gene is possibly TRBD1 (5 bases). The CDR3 runs 15 residues. Trimming took 0 bases from V and 6 from J, leaving 15 bases between them. CDR1 and CDR2 (germline): SGHAT, FQNNGV. CDR3: CASSLDRVSTGEQYF. In DNA form, the CDR3 reads TGTGCCAGCAGCTTAGACAGGGTATCGACCGGCGAGCAGTACTTC. Full variable domain (rest looked up from reference TRBV11-2 and TRBJ2-7): EAGVAQSPRYKIIEKRQSVAFWCNPISGHATLYWYQQILGQGPKLLIQFQNNGVVDDSQLPKDRFSAERLKGVDSTLKIQPAKLEDSAVYLCASSLDRVSTGEQYFGPGTRLTVT.

This clone was recorded once. The chain uses TRBV19 and TRBJ1-2, with unresolved D. This CDR3 is built from 13 residues. Trimming took off 1 base at V and 3 bases at J, with 6 bases between the two ends. Germline V gives CDR1 LNHDA, CDR2 SQIVND (reference sequence). Here the CDR3 reads CASSIGGDYGYTF. The CDR3 nucleotides read TGTGCCAGTAGTATAGGGGGAGACTATGGCTACACCTTC.

This rearrangement joins TRBV24-1 to TRBJ2-3; D ambiguous. V was clipped by 9 bases and J by 2 bases, with 17 bases between them. Germline values: CDR1 KGHDR, CDR2 SFDVKD. The length of the CDR3 is 15 residues. Written as DNA, the CDR3 is TGTGCCACCGGTACATCAGGTACAGTCACAGATACGCAGTATTTT. This sequence encodes CATGTSGTVTDTQYF.

This chain joins TRBV3-1 (or the pseudogene TRBV3-2) and TRBJ1-5; D remains unclear. The germline V gene encodes CDR1 LGHDT and CDR2 YNNKEL (reference sequence). There are 13 residues in the CDR3. With 1 base removed from V and 6 bases from J, the gap between germline ends came to 7 bases. The DNA of the CDR3 is TGTGCCAGCAGCCAAGGACGGAGTCAGCCCCAGCATTTT. Translation gives CASSQGRSQPQHF.

The chain uses TRBV19 and TRBJ1-4, with TRBD1 identical over 7 bases. The CDR3 is 15 amino acids. The germline V gene encodes CDR1 LNHDA and CDR2 SQIVND (reference sequence). Losses at the gene ends were 4 bases for V and 6 bases for J; bases not matched to a gene: 8. The CDR3 spells CASSTLGDSDEKLFF. CDR3 bases: TGTGCCAGTAGTACCCTCGGGGACAGCGATGAAAAACTGTTTTTT.